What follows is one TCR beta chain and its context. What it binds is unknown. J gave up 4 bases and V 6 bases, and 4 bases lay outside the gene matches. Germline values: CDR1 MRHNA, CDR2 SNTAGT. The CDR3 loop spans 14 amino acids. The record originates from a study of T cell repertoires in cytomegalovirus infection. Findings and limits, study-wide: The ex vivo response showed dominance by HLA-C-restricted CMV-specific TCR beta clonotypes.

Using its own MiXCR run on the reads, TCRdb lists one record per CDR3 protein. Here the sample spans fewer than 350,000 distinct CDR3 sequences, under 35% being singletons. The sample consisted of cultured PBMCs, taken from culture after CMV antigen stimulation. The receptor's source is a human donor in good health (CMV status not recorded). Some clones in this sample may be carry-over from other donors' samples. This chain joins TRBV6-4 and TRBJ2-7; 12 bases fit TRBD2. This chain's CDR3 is CASSQGLAGYEQYF. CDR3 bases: TGTGCCAGCAGCCAAGGACTAGCGGGGTACGAGCAGTACTTC.